The sequence of this T cell receptor beta chain was determined in a study of T cells in Graves' hyperthyroidism and ophthalmopathy (dated by TCRdb to about 2019). Regarding the complete study: Peripheral blood was collected at initial diagnosis, before any treatment. A discovery cohort of about a hundred patients, 43 with Graves' ophthalmopathy and over 55 with stable Graves' hyperthyroidism, was used to find distinguishing TCR V-J signatures. Whether ophthalmopathy could be predicted prospectively was tested in an independent validation cohort made up of 18 to 20 hyperthyroidism patients plus 17 patients who later progressed to ophthalmopathy. The approximately 98 discovery patients were randomly divided into training and test sets at a 7:3 ratio. In roughly six Graves' hyperthyroidism patients, the study also compared T-cell repertoires from thyroid tissue with T-cell repertoires from blood. After blood sampling, hyperthyroidism patients were treated with methimazole at a starting dose of 30 mg daily, and ophthalmopathy patients were treated with high-dose intravenous methylprednisolone. TCR Vbeta CDR3 sequencing of 135 peripheral blood samples (43 ophthalmopathy, about 75 hyperthyroidism and approximately 17 progressor patients) is reported in the paper.

The TCR beta CDR3 regions were amplified from the RNA transcripts. The first round of RT-PCR for the TCR CDR3 was performed with the HTBI primer set and the Qiagen OneStep RT-PCR kit. Libraries were constructed in a second round of multiplex PCR, after which size selection and purification were carried out. Libraries were sequenced paired-end with 100 bp reads on an Illumina HiSeq2000. The study's own analysis went as follows. Raw data were processed with SOAPnuke, discarding reads with adapters, uncalled bases, mean Phred below 15, or no exact constant-primer or identifier match. High-quality paired reads were merged using COPE v1.2.5, and each unique nucleotide sequence was defined as a clonotype. MiTCR v1.1 was used to align clonotypes to the IMGT TRBV, TRBD and TRBJ reference segments. The analysis included only V-J combinations with a frequency above 0.0001, which together covered more than 99% of the repertoires. The TCS score was defined as F50 (clonal expansion) divided by E x V (chaos), with BLOSUM62-based TCRdist calculated between CDR3 peptides within each V-J. Welch's t-statistics and random forest reduced 450 to 600 V-J features to 10 to 15, which were used in a naive Bayes classifier (R e1071). In-frame beta chains were kept once TCRdb had trimmed the public reads at Q25 with fastp and called clones with MiXCR. Each record represents a unique CDR3 protein, reported with the most common genes and DNA among its rows. The V and J calls follow TCRdb's processing rather than the paper's. Within this sample are some 250,000 distinct CDR3 sequences, with roughly 15% of them counted one time only. The top ten hold about an eighth of the sample.

Hyperthyroidism patients were newly diagnosed, with disease duration under 2 months, and aged 18 to 65 years. Any patient with an uncontrolled infection, another autoimmune disease, pregnancy or lactation was excluded. Clinical symptoms, serum thyroxine and TRAb, thyroid ultrasound, and orbital computed tomography formed the basis for the diagnoses. For progressor patients, blood was drawn at the first diagnosis of hyperthyroidism, before any ophthalmopathy symptoms had appeared. PBMCs were isolated from more than 8 ml of fresh peripheral blood by Ficoll-Paque density gradient centrifugation. Progressor patients were initially diagnosed with Graves' hyperthyroidism and developed ophthalmopathy during follow-up. Total RNA was extracted using Trizol reagent, and RNA quality was assessed on an Agilent 2100 Bioanalyzer. Results and caveats for the whole study, not just this receptor: Blood samples also contained most of the expanded thyroid clonotypes (frequency above 0.001), which suggests that blood repertoires may reflect thyroid immune responses. In cross-validation, a model built on a 13 V-J signature told ophthalmopathy apart from stable hyperthyroidism with 85% to 90% sensitivity and approximately 84% specificity, and in testing the same model reached 80%/75%. Sample size was not statistically predetermined, and blinding of investigators to group allocation was not performed. During validation, the model predicted progression to ophthalmopathy a median of approximately 7 months ahead of onset, with more than 55% sensitivity and roughly 75% specificity.

V is shortened by 2 bases, J by 2 bases, and the region joining them spans 10 bases. Per the germline V gene, MNHEY is the CDR1 and SVGAGI is the CDR2. Counted from cysteine to phenylalanine, this CDR3 has 14 amino acids. Only the CDR3 region is kept as DNA, spanning 42 bases read in frame from base 1. Worth noting for this clonotype: It has no known antigen specificity. Per-nucleotide qualities are absent, and no much larger clonotype sits a single base away.

This sequence uses TRBV6-5 and TRBJ2-7; TRBD2 is a possible D gene, resting on 6 matching bases. The receptor comes from a woman in her thirties or forties with Graves' hyperthyroidism that later progressed to Graves' ophthalmopathy. The sequenced material came from blood. The DNA reads TGTGCCAGCAGTTACGTCGGGAGCCCCTACGAGCAGTACTTC. This sequence encodes CASSYVGSPYEQYF.